This T cell receptor beta chain was recovered during a study of blood T cell repertoires in COVID-19. In the study overall: COVID-19 samples collected from the United States, Italy and Spain covered acute and convalescent phases. In each case, the material was cDNA or gDNA derived from T cells, B-cell-depleted T cells, or PBMCs.

Unmatched junction bases numbered 18, after V lost 6 bases and J lost 14 bases. The germline V gene encodes CDR1 MNHEY and CDR2 SVGAGI. The CDR3 runs to 15 residues. Clones were read by immunoSEQ multiplex PCR, and TCRdb kept only the in-frame ones, dropping some. The sample holds around 94,000 clones, roughly nine tenths seen once. The sample was peripheral blood. The chain carries TRBV6-5 and TRBJ1-4, with 7 bases fitting TRBD1. The sequence derives from a woman aged 50 to 65 with COVID-19, enrolled during active disease. The chain's CDR3 is CASRPRSDRVIPLFF. CDR3 in DNA: TGTGCCAGCAGACCCAGATCAGACAGGGTCATACCTCTGTTTTTT.